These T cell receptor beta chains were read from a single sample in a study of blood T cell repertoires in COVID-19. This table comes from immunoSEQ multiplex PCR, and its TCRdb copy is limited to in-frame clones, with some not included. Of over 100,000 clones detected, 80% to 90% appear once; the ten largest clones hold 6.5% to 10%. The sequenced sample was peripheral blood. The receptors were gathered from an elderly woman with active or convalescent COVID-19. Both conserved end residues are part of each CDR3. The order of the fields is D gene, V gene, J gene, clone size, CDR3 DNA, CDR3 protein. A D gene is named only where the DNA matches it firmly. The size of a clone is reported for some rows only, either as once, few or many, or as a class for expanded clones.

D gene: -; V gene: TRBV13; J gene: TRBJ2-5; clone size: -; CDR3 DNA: TGTGCCAGCAGCATCCTCAGGGGAGAGACCCAGTACTTC; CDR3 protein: CASSILRGETQYF
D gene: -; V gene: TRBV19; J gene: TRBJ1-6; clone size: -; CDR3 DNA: TGTGCCAGTAGAACAATCGCCAGGAGTTTTGGAGGTTCACCCCTCCACTTT; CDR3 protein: CASRTIARSFGGSPLHF
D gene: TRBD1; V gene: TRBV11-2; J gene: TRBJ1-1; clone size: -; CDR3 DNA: TGTGCCAGCAGCTGGGACAGGGAGGCCGTGAATGCTTTCTTT; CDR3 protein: CASSWDREAVNAFF
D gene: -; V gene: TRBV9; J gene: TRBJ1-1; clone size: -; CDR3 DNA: TGTGCCAGCAGCGTAGCCGGGGGAATGAACACTGAAGCTTTCTTT; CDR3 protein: CASSVAGGMNTEAFF
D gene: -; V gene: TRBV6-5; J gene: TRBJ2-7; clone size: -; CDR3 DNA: TGTGCCAGCAGTTACGCAGTAGGGGCCGCCTACGAGCAGTACTTC; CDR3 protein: CASSYAVGAAYEQYF
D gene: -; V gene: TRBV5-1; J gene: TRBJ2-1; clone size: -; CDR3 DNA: TGCGCCAGCAGCACGGGGGGCGGGAGTTGGAATGAGCAGTTCTTC; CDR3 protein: CASSTGGGSWNEQFF
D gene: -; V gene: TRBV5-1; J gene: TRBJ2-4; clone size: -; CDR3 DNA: TGCGCCAGCAGGTCGGGTGGAGTCAAAAACATTCAGTACTTC; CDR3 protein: CASRSGGVKNIQYF
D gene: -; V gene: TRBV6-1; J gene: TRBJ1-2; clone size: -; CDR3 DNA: TGTGCCAGCAGTGGGTTCGGAGAGGGCCGCTATCTCTTGAGCTACACCTTC; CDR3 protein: CASSGFGEGRYLLSYTF
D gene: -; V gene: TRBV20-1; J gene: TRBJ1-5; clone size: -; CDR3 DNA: TGCAGTGCTAGTCCCCCATGGGGGCTAAAGGATCAGCCCCAGCATTTT; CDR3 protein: CSASPPWGLKDQPQHF
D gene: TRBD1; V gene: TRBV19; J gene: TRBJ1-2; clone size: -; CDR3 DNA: TGTGCCAGTAGTACCCCAGGGGGGACCTATGGCTACACCTTC; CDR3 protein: CASSTPGGTYGYTF
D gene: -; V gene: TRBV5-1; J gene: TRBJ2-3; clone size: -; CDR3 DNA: TGCGCCAGCAGCGACTTAAACAGGGGGGGAACAGATACGCAGTATTTT; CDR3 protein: CASSDLNRGGTDTQYF
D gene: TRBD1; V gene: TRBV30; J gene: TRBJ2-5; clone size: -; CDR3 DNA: TGTGCCTGGAACCAGGGACAGGGGAAACAAGAGACCCAGTACTTC; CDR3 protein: CAWNQGQGKQETQYF
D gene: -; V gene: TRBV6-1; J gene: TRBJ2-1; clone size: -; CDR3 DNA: TGTGCCAGCAGGGAAGCAGCCATTGGGCAGTTCTTC; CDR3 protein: CASREAAIGQFF
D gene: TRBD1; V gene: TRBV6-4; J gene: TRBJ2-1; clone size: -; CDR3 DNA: TGTGCCAGCAGTGACTCTCCAGGGGGCGTGTTAGGTGAGCAGTTCTTC; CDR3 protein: CASSDSPGGVLGEQFF
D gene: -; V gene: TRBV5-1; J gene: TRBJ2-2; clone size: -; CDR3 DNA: TGCGCCAGCAGTCATAGGGGTGCCGGGGAGCTGTTTTTT; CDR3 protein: CASSHRGAGELFF
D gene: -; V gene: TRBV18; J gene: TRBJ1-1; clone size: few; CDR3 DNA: TGTGCCAGCTCAGTTCAGGAGAACACTGAAGCTTTCTTT; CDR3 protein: CASSVQENTEAFF
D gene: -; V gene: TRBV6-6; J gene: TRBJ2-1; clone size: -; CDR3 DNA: TGTGCCAGCAGTTCAAGCTCCCTAAACAATGAGCAGTTCTTC; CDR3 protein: CASSSSSLNNEQFF
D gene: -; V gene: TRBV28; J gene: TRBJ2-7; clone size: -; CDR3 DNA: TGTGCCAGCAGTTTAAGGCGGGGACGTGTCGAGCAGTACTTC; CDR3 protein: CASSLRRGRVEQYF
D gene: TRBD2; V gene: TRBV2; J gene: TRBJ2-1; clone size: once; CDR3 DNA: TGTGCCAGCAGTTTTAGCGGGAGGGCCGGGAACAATGAGCAGTTCTTC; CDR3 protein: CASSFSGRAGNNEQFF
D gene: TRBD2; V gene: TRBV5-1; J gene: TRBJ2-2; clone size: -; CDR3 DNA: TGCGCCAGCAGCTTGAACGGGAGGATCGCGAACACCGGGGAGCTGTTTTTT; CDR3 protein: CASSLNGRIANTGELFF
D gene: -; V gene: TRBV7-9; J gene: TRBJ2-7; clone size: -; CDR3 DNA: TGTGCCAGCGGGAGGACAGGTATCTACGAGCAGTACTTC; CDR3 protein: CASGRTGIYEQYF
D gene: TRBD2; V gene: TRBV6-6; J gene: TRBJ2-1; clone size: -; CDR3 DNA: TGTGCCAGCAGTCTACTCGGGGCGGGGCTGGCGGGAGGTTACAATGAGCAGTTCTTC; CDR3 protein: CASSLLGAGLAGGYNEQFF
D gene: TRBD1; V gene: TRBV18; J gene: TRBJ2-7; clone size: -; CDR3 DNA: TGTGCCAGCTCACCGAACAGGGGTTACGAGCAGTACTTC; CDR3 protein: CASSPNRGYEQYF
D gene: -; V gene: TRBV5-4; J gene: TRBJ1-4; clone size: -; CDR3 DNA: TGTGCCAGCAGCCCCGGTGGGGCGGGGGATGAAAAACTGTTTTTT; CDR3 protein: CASSPGGAGDEKLFF
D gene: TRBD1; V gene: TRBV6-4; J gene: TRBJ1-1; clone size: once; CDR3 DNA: TGTGCCAGCAGTGACGGACAGGGGATCACTGAAGCTTTCTTT; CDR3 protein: CASSDGQGITEAFF
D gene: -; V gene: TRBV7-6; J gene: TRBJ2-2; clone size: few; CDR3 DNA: TGTGCCAGCAGCCTAATCCCCGGGGAGCTGTTTTTT; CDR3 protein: CASSLIPGELFF
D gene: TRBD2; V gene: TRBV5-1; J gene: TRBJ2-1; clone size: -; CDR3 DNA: TGCGCCAGCAGCTTGCGTGCCCTCTCGGGGGGTGAGCAGTTCTTC; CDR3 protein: CASSLRALSGGEQFF
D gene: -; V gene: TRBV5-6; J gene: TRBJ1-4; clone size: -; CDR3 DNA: TGTGCCAGCAGCGACCTTGGAGGGGCAGCTCGTGAAAAACTGTTTTTT; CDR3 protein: CASSDLGGAAREKLFF
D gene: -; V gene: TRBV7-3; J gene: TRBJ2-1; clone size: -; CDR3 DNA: TGTGCCAGCAGTCATCCCGGTAATCTGCAGTTCTTC; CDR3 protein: CASSHPGNLQFF
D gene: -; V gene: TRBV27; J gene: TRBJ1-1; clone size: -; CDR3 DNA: TGTGCCAGCAGTTACGGAACAGGGATAAACACTGAAGCTTTCTTT; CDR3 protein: CASSYGTGINTEAFF
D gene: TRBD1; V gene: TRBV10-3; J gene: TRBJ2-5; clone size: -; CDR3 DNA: TGTGCCATCAGTGAGCAGGGGGAAGAGACCCAGTACTTC; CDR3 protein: CAISEQGEETQYF
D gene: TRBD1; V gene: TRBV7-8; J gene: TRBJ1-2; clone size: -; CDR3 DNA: TGTGCCAGCAGCAGGGGACAGGGGGACTATGGCTACACCTTC; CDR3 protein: CASSRGQGDYGYTF
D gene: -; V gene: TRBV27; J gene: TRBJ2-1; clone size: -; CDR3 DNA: TGTGCCAGCAGTTGGTCCAGGGCCAGGAGCTCCTACAATGAGCAGTTCTTC; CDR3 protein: CASSWSRARSSYNEQFF
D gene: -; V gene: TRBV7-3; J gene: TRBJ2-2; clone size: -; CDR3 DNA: TGTGCCAGCAGCTTAACTGGGGGCTTGAACACCGGGGAGCTGTTTTTT; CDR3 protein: CASSLTGGLNTGELFF
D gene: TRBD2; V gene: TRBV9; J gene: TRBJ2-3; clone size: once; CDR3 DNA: TGTGCCAGCAGCGTAGGGCTAGCGGAATCGGGGGATACGCAGTATTTT; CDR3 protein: CASSVGLAESGDTQYF
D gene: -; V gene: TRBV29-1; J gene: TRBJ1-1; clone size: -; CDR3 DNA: TGCAGCGTTGAGAAAGTGAGGAACACTGAAGCTTTCTTT; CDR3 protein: CSVEKVRNTEAFF
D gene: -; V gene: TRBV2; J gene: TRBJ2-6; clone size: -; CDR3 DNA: TGTGCCAGCAGTGATCTTCCACAGGGTTATGGGGCCAACGTCCTGACTTTC; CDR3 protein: CASSDLPQGYGANVLTF
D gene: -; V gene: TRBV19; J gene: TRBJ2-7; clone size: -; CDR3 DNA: TGTGCCAGTAGTATGGACGCAGCAGAGGGCGAGCAGTACTTC; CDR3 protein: CASSMDAAEGEQYF
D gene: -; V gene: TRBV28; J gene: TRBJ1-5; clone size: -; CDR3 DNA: TGTGCCAGCAGTTTAGGAGCGGCCGGCAGACAGCCCCAGCATTTT; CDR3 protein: CASSLGAAGRQPQHF
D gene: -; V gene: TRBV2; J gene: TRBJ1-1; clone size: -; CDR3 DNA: TGTGCCAGCAGTTGGGTTAGGGGGGGGACTGAAGCTTTCTTT; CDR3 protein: CASSWVRGGTEAFF
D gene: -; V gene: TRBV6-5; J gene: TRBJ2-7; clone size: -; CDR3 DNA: TGTGCCAGCAGAGATAGCGCGACCGCTGGGGAGCAGTACTTC; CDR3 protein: CASRDSATAGEQYF